The 28 T cell receptor beta chains listed next were all sequenced from one sample in a study of shared clonotypes between healthy human individuals. The protocol was immunoSEQ multiplex PCR, while the TCRdb copy is restricted to in-frame clones and leaves out a portion. Seen here are over 1.4 million clones, over 95% observed once, and the top ten hold 0.95% to 1.5%. Sequencing was done on a sample of naive CD4+ T cells sorted from blood. Indicated subset: CD45RA+ positively selected. These receptor sequences come from a man in his thirties or forties in good health.

This clone was detected once. The gene calls are TRBV18 and TRBJ1-5; weak D call: TRBD1 (6 bases). This CDR3 spans 15 amino acids. Germline V gives CDR1 KGHSH, CDR2 LQKENI. V lost 6 bases, J lost 0 bases, and 12 bases lay in between. The CDR3: CASSPDRLSNQPQHF. DNA of the CDR3: TGTGCCAGCTCGCCGGACAGACTTAGCAATCAGCCCCAGCATTTT.

This chain joins TRBV5-4 and TRBJ2-5; no reliable D call. Per the germline V gene, CDR1 is SGHNT and CDR2 is YYREEE (reference sequence). CDR3 length: 19 amino acids. V shed 3 bases and J shed 3 bases, with 27 bases lying between them. This chain's CDR3 is CASSSGLSRLGKAEETQYF. The DNA for the CDR3 is TGTGCCAGCAGCTCCGGGTTATCGAGGTTGGGAAAAGCCGAAGAGACCCAGTACTTC.

The chain employs TRBV5-1 and TRBJ1-4; 8 positions agree with TRBD1. V shed 0 bases, J shed 2 bases, and the junction held 12 bases outside the gene matches. The CDR3 sequence is 19 residues long. Germline CDR1 SGHRS, CDR2 YFSETQ. CDR3 residues: CASSLAGTGLDSTNEKLFF. As DNA, the CDR3 is TGCGCCAGCAGCTTGGCCGGGACAGGTCTAGATTCGACTAATGAAAAACTGTTTTTT.

The chain carries TRBV6-5 and TRBJ2-3; the D is unclear. Trimming left V 1 base short and J 0 bases short, with 8 bases between. Per germline, CDR1 MNHEY and CDR2 SVGAGI. The CDR3 has 15 amino acids. DNA of the CDR3: TGTGCCAGCAGTTACTATTTAACGAGCACAGATACGCAGTATTTT. It translates to CASSYYLTSTDTQYF.

The rearrangement links TRBV10-1 to TRBJ2-6; D not certain. The V end lost 0 bases, the J end lost 2 bases, and 8 bases lay between the germline ends. The CDR3 length is 16 residues. In germline, CDR1 is WNHNN, CDR2 SYGVQD (reference sequence). The CDR3 sequence: CASSESSVTGANVLTF. The CDR3 nucleotides are TGCGCCAGCAGTGAGTCGTCGGTAACTGGGGCCAACGTCCTGACTTTC.

This chain joins TRBV6-6 and TRBJ1-4; D not certain. V was pared by 2 bases and J by 10 bases, with 5 bases between. This CDR3 is 11 amino acids long. Germline V lookup: CDR1 MNHNY, CDR2 SVGAGI (reference sequence). In nucleotides, the CDR3 is TGTGCCAGCAGTTACGGCGGAAAACTGTTTTTT. Amino acids: CASSYGGKLFF.

J is TRBJ2-1 and V is TRBV7-2; tentative D call: TRBD2 (5 bases). The CDR3 consists of 15 residues. V shed 1 base and J shed 8 bases, with 15 bases lying between them. CDR1 and CDR2 (germline): SGHTA, FQGNSA. The CDR3: CASSLGEISIYEQFF. CDR3 in DNA: TGTGCCAGCAGCTTAGGGGAGATTAGTATCTATGAGCAGTTCTTC.

V gene TRBV19 combines with J gene TRBJ2-7, with a possible D match to TRBD1 (6 bases). Per the germline V gene, CDR1 is LNHDA and CDR2 is SQIVND (reference sequence). V lost 5 bases and J 1 base, leaving 15 bases between the germline ends. The CDR3 loop spans 15 amino acids. This CDR3 is CASSLGTPLSYEQYF. DNA of the CDR3: TGTGCCAGTAGTCTCGGGACACCCTTATCCTACGAGCAGTACTTC.

The V and J genes are TRBV28 and TRBJ2-1; TRBD2 aligns across 8 bases. The CDR3 covers 13 residues. The germline CDR1 and CDR2 sequences are MDHEN and SYDVKM. V shed 8 bases, J shed 4 bases, and the junction held 4 bases outside the gene matches. The DNA of the CDR3 is TGTGCCAGCCTTAGCGGGGCATACAATGAGCAGTTCTTC. Residues: CASLSGAYNEQFF. Full variable domain (outside the CDR3, taken from reference TRBV28 and TRBJ2-1): DVKVTQSSRYLVKRTGEKVFLECVQDMDHENMFWYRQDPGLGLRLIYFSYDVKMKEKGDIPEGYSVSREKKERFSLILESASTNQTSMYLCASLSGAYNEQFFGPGTRLTVL.

V gene TRBV6-6 combines with J gene TRBJ1-1; D is ambiguous. The germline CDR1 and CDR2 sequences are MNHNY and SVGAGI (reference sequence). This CDR3 contains 15 residues. The germline V and J ends were trimmed by 5 bases and 11 bases, with 24 bases remaining between them. The CDR3 here is CASSPPRVGGIGAFF. CDR3 nucleotides: TGTGCCAGCAGTCCCCCACGGGTAGGAGGCATCGGGGCTTTCTTT.

This rearrangement joins TRBV28 to TRBJ1-5, with D tentatively TRBD1 (6 bases). Germline V gene sequence: CDR1 MDHEN, CDR2 SYDVKM. The CDR3 has 16 amino acids. Trimming left V 6 bases short and J 5 bases short, with 20 bases between. The CDR3 here is CASRSGDGGQYQPQHF. CDR3 DNA sequence: TGTGCCAGCAGAAGCGGGGACGGGGGCCAATATCAGCCCCAGCATTTT.

With respect to this clone: Other DNA sequences in this sample translate to the same CDR3. This chain connects TRBV5-4 to TRBJ2-3, with 10 nucleotides matching TRBD2. The germline CDR1 and CDR2 sequences are SGHNT and YYREEE (reference sequence). The CDR3 covers 15 residues. Trimming at V came to 2 bases and at J to 2 bases, leaving 2 bases not matched to a gene. The CDR3 DNA follows: TGTGCCAGCAGCTTAGGACTAGCGGCCACAGATACGCAGTATTTT. This gives the protein CASSLGLAATDTQYF.

The V call is TRBV28, the J call TRBJ2-1, with 8 bases matching TRBD2. The CDR3 sequence is 17 residues long. Germline V gene sequence: CDR1 MDHEN, CDR2 SYDVKM. The junction had 12 bases not matched to a gene; V was cut back by 4 bases and J by 4 bases. The CDR3 coding sequence is TGTGCCAGCAGTTCCCGATTCCGGCTAGCGGGTTACAATGAGCAGTTCTTC. Translating it yields CASSSRFRLAGYNEQFF.

V and J are TRBV9 and TRBJ2-1; 9 nucleotides match TRBD2. Germline V gene lookup returns CDR1 SGDLS and CDR2 YYNGEE. V shed 4 bases and J 9 bases; nucleotides not matched to a gene: 14. This CDR3 comprises 16 residues. CDR3: CASSPSGSGRPGEQFF. CDR3 nucleotide sequence: TGTGCCAGCAGCCCCTCGGGGAGCGGGAGGCCAGGTGAGCAGTTCTTC.

With regard to this clone: Other DNA sequences of this sample code for an identical CDR3. V usage is TRBV7-2 and J usage is TRBJ2-7; D possibly corresponds to TRBD1 (5 bases). Trimming took off 2 bases at V and 2 bases at J, with 7 bases between the two ends. The germline V gene has CDR1 SGHTA and CDR2 FQGNSA. The CDR3 consists of 13 residues. CDR3 loop: CASSLTGTYEQYF. CDR3 coding DNA: TGTGCCAGCAGCTTAACAGGCACCTACGAGCAGTACTTC.

The V call is TRBV6-5, the J call TRBJ2-2, with D perhaps matching TRBD2 (6 bases). Germline assignment: CDR1 MNHEY and CDR2 SVGAGI. The CDR3 sequence is 16 residues long. The V and J ends lost 2 bases and 6 bases respectively, with 16 bases between them. Here the CDR3 DNA reads TGTGCCAGCAGTTACGATCTTAGCGGAGTGGCCGGGGAGCTGTTTTTT. Amino acids: CASSYDLSGVAGELFF.

This chain uses TRBV5-4 with TRBJ2-5, with 8 bases that match TRBD2. The ends lost 0 bases at V and 5 bases at J; junction bases unmatched: 9. This CDR3 contains 16 residues. Germline lookup yields CDR1 SGHNT and CDR2 YYREEE (reference sequence). CDR3 sequence reads: CASSLAVLAGPETQYF. The CDR3 DNA reads as TGTGCCAGCAGCTTGGCCGTTCTAGCGGGCCCCGAGACCCAGTACTTC.

V is TRBV6-1 and J is TRBJ1-2; unclear D gene. Trimming cost V 0 bases and J 8 bases, with 7 bases left between them. This CDR3 is built from 12 residues. Germline CDR1 is MNHNS and CDR2 is SASEGT. The CDR3, as DNA: TGTGCCAGCAGTGAAGCAGTGTGGGGCTACACCTTC. Its translation: CASSEAVWGYTF.

The chain links TRBV6-4 to TRBJ2-3; 9 bases are a match to TRBD2. In germline, CDR1 is MRHNA, CDR2 SNTAGT. This CDR3 spans 16 amino acids. V was pared by 6 bases and J by 1 base, with 8 bases of the junction left unmatched. The CDR3 DNA reads TGTGCCAGCAGCCCGCATAGCGGGAGTGGCACAGATACGCAGTATTTT. It yields the protein CASSPHSGSGTDTQYF.

The table lists this clone with a few counts. This chain links TRBV11-2 with TRBJ2-7; D is unresolved. V was shortened by 5 bases and J by 4 bases, with 12 bases between the two germline ends. Germline V lookup: CDR1 SGHAT, CDR2 FQNNGV. This CDR3 spans 13 amino acids. CDR3 DNA: TGTGCCAGCAGCCTTGCTGTCGGGTACGAGCAGTACTTC. Encoded protein: CASSLAVGYEQYF.

The V gene is TRBV4-1, the J gene TRBJ2-7; D ambiguous. This CDR3 has 13 amino acids. Germline-derived CDR1 and CDR2 are MGHRA and YSYEKL. Trimming took off 0 bases at V and 3 bases at J, with 6 bases between the two ends. As DNA, the CDR3 is TGCGCCAGCAGCCAAGACGGATTCTACGAGCAGTACTTC. It translates to CASSQDGFYEQYF.

This rearrangement joins TRBV6-5 to TRBJ2-3, with D unresolved. The CDR3 consists of 12 residues. The germline V gene encodes CDR1 MNHEY and CDR2 SVGAGI. V lost 0 bases and J 6 bases, leaving 4 bases between the germline ends. The DNA for the CDR3 is TGTGCCAGCAGTTACTCTTGGGATACGCAGTATTTT. It yields the protein CASSYSWDTQYF.

The rearrangement uses TRBV7-2 and TRBJ2-7; 8 bases align to TRBD1. CDR1 and CDR2 from the germline V gene are SGHTA and FQGNSA. This CDR3 is 15 amino acids long. Germline trimming cut 4 bases from V and 3 bases from J; bases unmatched to any gene: 8. The CDR3 DNA reads TGTGCCAGCAGCTCCCAGGGGGCGCCCCACTACGAGCAGTACTTC. This encodes CASSSQGAPHYEQYF.

The chain recombines TRBV19 with TRBJ2-1; D uncertain. V lost 1 base and J lost 2, with 6 bases in between. From germline, CDR1 is LNHDA and CDR2 SQIVND (reference sequence). The CDR3 totals 14 residues. The CDR3 spells CASSIGTTYNEQFF. For the CDR3, the DNA is TGTGCCAGTAGTATAGGTACGACCTACAATGAGCAGTTCTTC.

The chain links TRBV27 to TRBJ2-7; perhaps TRBD1 as D (5 bases). Trimming took off 6 bases at V and 6 bases at J, with 18 bases between the two ends. The CDR3 is 14 residues long. CDR1 is MNHEY and CDR2 is SMNVEV in the germline V gene (reference sequence). This CDR3 reads CASRQGVGPREQYF. CDR3 coding DNA: TGTGCCAGCAGGCAAGGGGTAGGCCCTCGCGAGCAGTACTTC.

The rearrangement links TRBV6-1 to TRBJ2-3, with TRBD1 matching 11 bases. V dropped 6 bases and J dropped 4; count of bases not matched to a gene: 3. The germline V gene encodes CDR1 MNHNS and CDR2 SASEGT. The CDR3 consists of 14 residues. The CDR3 sequence is CASSRDRGADTQYF. The CDR3 DNA sequence: TGTGCCAGCAGCAGGGACAGGGGGGCAGATACGCAGTATTTT.

The chain carries TRBV5-5 and TRBJ2-2; D perhaps matches TRBD1 (6 bases). V was clipped by 6 bases and J by 5 bases, with 23 bases between them. The CDR3 loop spans 17 amino acids. The germline V gene has CDR1 SGHKS and CDR2 YYEKEE (reference sequence). The CDR3 DNA follows: TGTGCCAGCAAACAAGGGGTAGGGGGAGCGTTAACCGGGGAGCTGTTTTTT. As protein: CASKQGVGGALTGELFF.

The chain is built from TRBV15 and TRBJ1-5, with D tentatively TRBD1 (6 bases). The CDR3 covers 13 residues. Germline values: CDR1 LNHNV, CDR2 YYDKDF (reference sequence). Trimming took 9 bases from V and 12 from J, leaving 21 bases between them. This CDR3 is CATGRAARGLQHF. The CDR3 DNA reads as TGTGCCACAGGGCGAGCTGCCCGGGGGCTCCAGCATTTT. The whole variable domain, filled in from reference TRBV15 and TRBJ1-5, reads DAMVIQNPRYQVTQFGKPVTLSCSQTLNHNVMYWYQQKSSQAPKLLFHYYDKDFNNEADTPDNFQSRRPNTSFCFLDIRSPGLGDTAMYLCATGRAARGLQHFGDGTRLSIL.